This T cell receptor (beta chain) is drawn from a study of cytomegalovirus exposure and HLA in healthy donors listed by TCRdb under 2017. A note on the overall study: According to an earlier analysis of 550 to 700 of the donors, some 170 million T cells yielded some 110 million unique TCR beta sequences and more than 250 Gb of sequence data. The study profiled the T cell repertoires of 666 subjects by immunosequencing and related them to cytomegalovirus serostatus. Typing coverage differed by locus: A, B, C, DRB1 and DQB1 were typed in roughly 620-630 donors, DQA1 in about 500, DPA1 in some 570, and DPB1 in 400 to 490. To predict cytomegalovirus infection status, the study combined high-throughput TCR immunosequencing, statistical association of individual TCRs with disease status, and machine learning. In a later genetic analysis, genome-wide SNP genotypes for about 55% of the roughly 700 donors were used, and that subset was treated as a discovery cohort. Among around 400 genotyped donors of the cohort, an average of around 250,000 unique TCR beta nucleotide sequences was sequenced per donor, of which roughly 17% were non-productive. About 280 gigabases of sequencing data and tens of millions of unique TCR sequences made up an early release that covered several hundred HLA-typed donors. Several DR-DQ haplotypes were treated as single units for association and clustering because of strong linkage in the cohort. In addition to the first cohort of 666 subjects, a separate validation cohort of approximately 120 different subjects was used. A later analysis re-analyzed previously published TCR beta repertoires from 660 or so donors and added high-resolution HLA genotyping to study TCR occurrence patterns. All discovery cohort repertoires had been generated on a single sequencing platform. HLA typing included class I and class II loci at four-digit resolution. In the later analysis, no new phenotypic data were used to find candidate immune exposures; instead, reliance was placed on TCR beta sequences and their occurrence across donors. Of the roughly 430 genotyped donors, around 81% fell in the genetic ancestry cluster associated with self-reported Caucasian donors. Donor age, sex, ethnicity and CMV serostatus were compiled alongside the repertoire data. An earlier analysis of fewer than 750 of the donors used high-throughput TCR beta sequencing to judge whether each TCR beta V gene segment behaved as functional or pseudogenic. The study aimed to test whether cataloging public T cell receptors could reveal signatures of past pathogen exposure.

As for this clone: Its cognate antigen has yet to be identified. Base qualities are missing; no much larger clone stands one base away.

Library prep was done by the immunoSEQ multiplex PCR assay. The multiplex PCR relied on a mix of 60 forward primers for TCR Vbeta segments and 13 reverse primers for TCR Jbeta segments. Amplification of the CDR3 region of rearranged TCR beta genes was performed with a multiplex PCR assay on genomic DNA. The Illumina HiSeq System was used to sequence the amplified TCR beta libraries as 87-base-pair reads. As for the original processing: A later analysis counted approximately 74 million unique TCR beta chains across the approximately 700 repertoires, and 9.5 million to 11 million of these chains were shared by at least two donors. Raw reads were error-corrected and collapsed into unique sequences by a nearest-neighbor algorithm in which closely related sequences were merged to remove PCR and sequencing errors. Alignment of CDR3 sequences to IMGT reference sequences was used to assign V, D and J gene segments. For a sequence to be retained, a match of at least six nucleotides was required to both a V gene segment and a J gene segment. Rearrangements were classified as productive when the CDR3 lacked stop codons and remained in frame with V and J, and all other rearrangements were classified as non-productive. Following IMGT convention, CDR3 was defined as the stretch from the second conserved V-encoded cysteine up to the conserved J-encoded phenylalanine. The earlier analysis of about 590 of the donors excluded sequences that lacked an unambiguous match to a single V gene segment. In an earlier analysis of approximately 590 of the donors, V segments were called functional above 56.7% productive rearrangements and were called segregating when the between-donor standard deviation exceeded 5%. To diagnose cytomegalovirus status from the catalog of TCR beta chain sequences, a statistical classification framework was built. In a later analysis, TCR nucleotide sequences were compared against IMGT/GENE-DB human TR gene sequences so that V and J genes could be assigned. Using the TCRdist pipeline, a later analysis assigned CDR3 sequences along with most-parsimonious VDJ recombination scenarios. A later analysis defined each TCR beta chain by its CDR3 amino acid sequence plus V-gene family, and excluded reads lacking a unique V-gene family. As a way to deal with suspected cross-contamination and a sequencing artifact, a later analysis dropped hundreds of nucleotide sequences that were highly shared and had low generation probability. In a later analysis, a clonal expansion index was calculated for each public chain from normalized within-repertoire ranks of inferred template counts. In a later analysis, generation probabilities were computed with a VDJ recombination model fitted to out-of-frame rearrangements, and the resulting probabilities were checked against IGoR. In a later analysis, hypergeometric tests were used to score TCR-TCR, TCR-HLA and TCR-CMV co-occurrence, with a repertoire-size bias correction applied to TCR pairs. False discovery rates were estimated in a later analysis by permuting HLA or CMV assignments 20 times. In a later analysis, co-occurring TCRs were grouped with DBSCAN, and TCRdist sequence similarity was added when clustering was performed within HLA-allele-positive subsets. For co-occurrence clustering, repertoires with fewer than 30,000 or more than 120,000 public chains were excluded, along with roughly five repertoires with anomalous nucleotide sharing. TCRdb's version of the immuneACCESS table is confined to in-frame rearrangements and falls short of the full clone set. An unresolved V gene accounts for under half of the shortfall where checked; the remainder is of unknown origin. D and trimming were read from the DNA, whereas the V and J calls and clone size are those reported in that table. In all, the sample holds about 140,000 clones, and 79% of those were seen once. Clones ranked in the top ten supply more than 0.75% of the sample.

The germline V and J ends show losses of 4 bases and 4 bases respectively, and no gene match explains 7 bases of the junction. From cysteine to phenylalanine, the CDR3 is 16 amino acids long. Of all the DNA, just the CDR3 is kept, 48 bases in frame from base 1. The germline V gene (reference sequence) supplies CDR1 SGHKS and CDR2 YYEKEE. Results the study describes overall, beyond this receptor: A cluster of highly shared sequence variants was judged likely to represent a technical artifact of the sequencing pipeline. According to a later analysis, parvovirus B19, influenza, CMV and Epstein-Barr virus appeared linked to several top co-occurrence clusters. Some IMGT-functional V segments, including TRBV6-2 and TRBV6-3, could not be told apart with the 87-base-pair reads, so those segments were excluded. Sequencing depth was assumed to be roughly uniform across donors in the presence/absence analyses, though that assumption may not hold. It was suggested by the authors that the approach could potentially be generalized to other disease states and immunological phenotypes. When HLA alleles, especially DR and DQ, strongly co-occurred, TCR associations were difficult to assign to individual alleles. Specific HLA alleles were associated with roughly 16,000 TCR beta sequences at a false discovery rate of 0.05 in a later analysis. Most TCR sequences were seen in very few donors, while some public TCRs were found in many individuals. An association between a missense DCLRE1C variant and V-gene and J-gene trimming of TCR beta chains was found in a later genetic analysis and replicated in an independent cohort. The only immune exposure information available for the cohort was CMV serostatus. According to a later genetic analysis, donors in an Asian-associated ancestry cluster had fewer N-insertions in productive TCRs than the roughly 700-donor mean. An earlier analysis of approximately 530 of the donors showed that most TCR beta V segments appeared in productive rearrangements either about 87% or about 30% of the time, which broadly matched IMGT annotations. In a later analysis, TCR association rates were found to vary across HLA loci, with the most associated TCRs seen for DRB1 alleles and the fewest for HLA-C alleles. A few of the identified cytomegalovirus-associated TCR beta chains were confirmed in vitro to be specific for cytomegalovirus antigens. A further reported finding was that TCR beta sequences accurately predicted the HLA-A and HLA-B alleles for most subjects in the first cohort. HLA typing was unavailable for some donors at each locus, so association tests used only the typed subset. In a later analysis, HLA-associated TCR beta chains showed more clonal expansion and lower generation probabilities than non-associated chains that were equally common. Cytomegalovirus status was reported to be diagnosed by the classifier with high specificity and sensitivity in both the original and validation cohorts. Because counts were too low, about 18 rarely observed V segments, including chromosome 9 orphons, were excluded from the earlier analysis of several hundred of the donors. Correlated functional status among segregating V segments might reflect linkage disequilibrium, but an unknown experimental factor could not be ruled out. The study gave a list of more than 150 TCR beta chains associated with cytomegalovirus. Only TCR beta chains were sequenced in this cohort, and the absence of alpha or paired-chain data limited detectable features. Most CMV-associated TCR beta chains appeared to be HLA-restricted in a later analysis, and the HLA associations seemed to be driven largely by CMV exposure.

The cohort was made up of 666 healthy bone marrow donors. Cohort members were all nominally healthy when sampled, although unrecorded immune exposures were likely present. The donor was CMV seronegative and was included in the group of over 300 seronegative cohort members. Every donor gave a peripheral blood sample, and the peripheral blood mononuclear cells from that sample were used for TCR beta sequencing. The Qiagen DNeasy Blood Extraction Kit was used to extract genomic DNA from the blood cell samples. This clonotype was obtained from a young man in good health and CMV-seronegative. What was sequenced was PBMCs. The chain employs TRBV5-5 and TRBJ2-3; 12 central nucleotides agree with TRBD2. The sequence in DNA is TGTGCCAGCAGCCCGATGACTAGCGGGGGTGCAGATACGCAGTATTTT. Its protein is CASSPMTSGGADTQYF.